This TCR beta chain was sequenced for a study of control samples from healthy donors and cancer patients. TCRdb keeps only in-frame clones here, not all; method: immunoSEQ multiplex PCR. The sample shows 150,000 to 200,000 clones, around nine tenths of them seen only once. Trimming stripped 0 bases from V and 3 bases from J, with 10 bases between. The CDR3 length is 15 residues. The V gene's germline CDR1 is LGHDT and CDR2 YNNKEL (reference sequence). The receptor comes from a man between 25 and 39 years old in good health. The sequenced sample consisted of blood. The genes are TRBV3-1 (or the pseudogene TRBV3-2) and TRBJ2-3, with TRBD2 as a possible D gene (5 bases). DNA of the CDR3: TGTGCCAGCAGCCAAGATGTGCCGGGGACAGATACGCAGTATTTT. This sequence encodes CASSQDVPGTDTQYF.